This TCR beta chain was recovered during a study of blood T cell repertoires in COVID-19. Turning to the study itself: Specimens from acute and convalescent COVID-19 originated in the United States, Italy and Spain.

Assay: immunoSEQ multiplex PCR; the TCRdb copy retains only in-frame clones and omits some. Here the sample spans 270,000 or so clones, around 84% being singletons. Germline CDR1 GTSNPN, CDR2 SVGIG (reference sequence). Trimming took off 4 bases at V and 8 bases at J, with 14 bases between the two ends. The length of the CDR3 is 12 residues. Participant age was about 18 to 89 years, and participants resided in 20 to 30 US areas. Those designated as exposed participants met a COVID-19 case within 2 weeks before study entry. The rearrangement joins TRBV30 to TRBJ1-2; D not resolved. Sequenced sample: PBMCs or T cells enriched from blood (not recorded which). The sequence derives from a woman aged 50 to 60 who had been exposed to COVID-19. The CDR3, as DNA: TGTGCCTGGACCGGTGTAAAAAGCGGCTACACCTTC. Its translation is CAWTGVKSGYTF.